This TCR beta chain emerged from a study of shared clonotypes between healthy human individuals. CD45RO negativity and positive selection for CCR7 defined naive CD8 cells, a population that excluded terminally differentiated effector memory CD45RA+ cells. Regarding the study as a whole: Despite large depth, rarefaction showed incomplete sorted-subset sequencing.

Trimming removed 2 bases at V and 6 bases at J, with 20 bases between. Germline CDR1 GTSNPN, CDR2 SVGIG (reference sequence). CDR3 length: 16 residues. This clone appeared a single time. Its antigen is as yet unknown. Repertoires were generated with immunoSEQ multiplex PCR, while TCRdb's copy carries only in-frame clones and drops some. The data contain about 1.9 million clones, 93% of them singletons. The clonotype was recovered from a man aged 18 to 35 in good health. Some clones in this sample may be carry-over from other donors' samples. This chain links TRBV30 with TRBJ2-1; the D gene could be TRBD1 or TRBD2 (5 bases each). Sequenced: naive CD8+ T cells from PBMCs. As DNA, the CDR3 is TGTGCCTGGAGTCCTACTTGGGTGGGGGATATCAATGAGCAGTTCTTC. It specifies CAWSPTWVGDINEQFF.